Listed here is a single TCR beta chain. Random hexamers were used to reverse transcribe the RNA input (about 0.45 to 1 ug). Each CDR3 protein gets one entry after TCRdb re-called the immunoSEQ multiplex PCR reads with MiXCR. Among some 150,000 distinct CDR3 sequences listed, 85% to 95% were seen once. The data were obtained in a study of CD8 T cells in Susac syndrome. Overall study: Patients with Susac syndrome were therapy-naive, treated with corticosteroids, or treated with intravenous immunoglobulin alone when blood was collected.

Trimming cost V 3 bases and J 4 bases, with 10 bases left between them. There are 14 residues in the CDR3. Per the germline V gene, CDR1 is LNHDA and CDR2 is SQIVND (reference sequence). The chain couples TRBV19 to TRBJ1-5; D is undetermined. The sequenced sample was CD4+ T cells from PBMCs. The source of this sequence is a human donor with Susac syndrome. The CDR3 DNA follows: TGTGCCAGTAGTATCAGGACGGGGAATCAGCCCCAGCATTTT. Translated, it gives CASSIRTGNQPQHF.